The 14 T cell receptor beta chains below come from one sample, sequenced in a study of identical twins. Using its own MiXCR run on the 5' RACE reads, TCRdb lists one record per CDR3 protein. Of 450,000 or so distinct CDR3 sequences in the sample, approximately 15% were seen once. These data were likewise used in another study, on yellow fever vaccine responses in identical twins.

Sequenced sample: CD4+ T cells sorted from blood. Receptor source: a woman under 30 in good health.

The rearrangement joins TRBV20-1 to TRBJ2-7; 10 bases fit TRBD2. The germline gives CDR1 DFQATT, CDR2 SNEGSKA (reference sequence). V lost 3 bases to trimming and J lost 3 bases; unmatched junction nucleotides: 14. The CDR3 extends over 17 amino acids. CDR3 nucleotides: TGCAGTGCTAGGGGACGCGAACCAAGGACTAGCGGCTACGAGCAGTACTTC. Translating gives CSARGREPRTSGYEQYF.

The sample holds a few counts of this clonotype. This chain uses TRBV9 with TRBJ2-3; maybe TRBD2 (7 bases). The CDR3 loop spans 15 amino acids. V was pared by 3 bases and J by 0 bases, with 11 bases between. The germline CDR1 and CDR2 sequences are SGDLS and YYNGEE. The CDR3 sequence is CASSAGGSSTDTQYF. The CDR3, as DNA: TGTGCCAGCAGCGCGGGGGGCTCTAGCACAGATACGCAGTATTTT.

This clonotype was found a few times. The CDR3 region has the DNA TGTGCCAGCAGTGAAGAAGGACAGGGTATCGATGAGCAGTTCTTC. Its translation: CASSEEGQGIDEQFF. The chain couples TRBV2 to TRBJ2-1; 8 nucleotides line up with TRBD1. Germline CDR1 is SNHLY and CDR2 is FYNNEI. With 1 base clipped from V and 8 bases from J, the junction kept 7 bases outside the gene matches. This CDR3 spans 15 amino acids.

The J gene is TRBJ2-7, the V gene TRBV7-8; 9 bases fit TRBD1. The CDR3 extends over 14 amino acids. With V trimmed by 2 bases and J by 3 bases, 2 bases remained unmatched. Germline CDR1 is SGHVS and CDR2 is FQNEAQ. The CDR3 loop is CASSLTDRGYEQYF. CDR3 sequence (DNA): TGTGCCAGCAGCTTAACGGACAGGGGCTACGAGCAGTACTTC.

The genes are TRBV6-1 and TRBJ2-5, with D possibly matching TRBD2 (6 bases). There are 16 residues in the CDR3. Trimming took 3 bases from V and 0 from J, leaving 14 bases between them. Germline CDR1 and CDR2: MNHNS and SASEGT. CDR3 protein: CASSDAPGEYQETQYF. Here the CDR3 DNA reads TGTGCCAGCAGTGACGCACCGGGAGAATACCAAGAGACCCAGTACTTC.

The chain is built from TRBV12-3 or TRBV12-4 and TRBJ1-1; D unclear. The V end lost 10 bases, the J end lost 0 bases, and 12 bases lay between the germline ends. The CDR3 covers 13 residues. The CDR3 spells CATSLSMNTEAFF. The CDR3, as DNA: TGTGCCACAAGCCTTAGCATGAACACTGAAGCTTTCTTT.

This chain joins TRBV5-6 and TRBJ2-3; tentative D call: TRBD1 (5 bases). Trimming took 2 bases from V and 1 from J, leaving 14 bases between them. Germline lookup yields CDR1 SGHDT and CDR2 YYEEEE. This CDR3 has 16 amino acids. The chain's CDR3 is CASSFKGVFGTDTQYF. Here the CDR3 DNA reads TGTGCCAGCAGCTTTAAAGGGGTATTCGGCACAGATACGCAGTATTTT.

V is TRBV2 and J is TRBJ2-3, with D possibly TRBD1 on 6 matching bases. The germline CDR1 and CDR2 sequences are SNHLY and FYNNEI. The CDR3 totals 13 residues. V lost 1 base and J lost 5, with 7 bases in between. The chain's CDR3 is CASSEVGQDTQYF. In DNA form, the CDR3 reads TGTGCCAGCAGTGAAGTGGGACAAGATACGCAGTATTTT.

In its sample, this clonotype was seen a few times. This chain links TRBV12-3 or TRBV12-4 with TRBJ1-5; D perhaps matches TRBD1 (5 bases). V gave up 6 bases and J gave up 2 bases, with 14 bases separating them. The CDR3 runs 15 residues. The CDR3 here is CASSEGSRGNQPQHF. The CDR3 DNA follows: TGTGCCAGCAGCGAGGGGTCTAGGGGCAATCAGCCCCAGCATTTT.

V is TRBV9 and J is TRBJ2-2; 7 bases line up with TRBD1. The J segment lost 5 bases and the V segment lost 3 bases, leaving 4 bases of the junction unmatched. The CDR3 has 14 residues. Germline values: CDR1 SGDLS, CDR2 YYNGEE. CDR3 residues: CASSDRGGTGELFF. CDR3 sequence (DNA): TGTGCCAGCAGCGACAGGGGTGGAACCGGGGAGCTGTTTTTT.

This clonotype was detected only a few times. The J gene is TRBJ2-3, the V gene TRBV10-3, with D tentatively TRBD2 (7 bases). This CDR3 has 12 residues. Trimming took 4 bases from V and 6 from J, leaving 8 bases between them. CDR1 and CDR2 (germline): ENHRY, SYGVKD. CDR3 protein: CAISAGGDTQYF. The CDR3 bases are TGTGCCATCAGTGCGGGGGGCGATACGCAGTATTTT.

The sample holds a few counts of this clonotype. The chain joins TRBV7-6 to TRBJ2-5; TRBD1 is a possible D gene (6 bases). Germline CDR1 SGHVS, CDR2 FNYEAQ. CDR3 length equals 16 residues. V was shortened by 1 base and J by 4 bases, with 16 bases between the two germline ends. The CDR3 spells CASSLGPTGWGETQYF. The CDR3, as DNA: TGTGCCAGCAGCTTAGGACCCACAGGGTGGGGAGAGACCCAGTACTTC. Full variable domain (rest looked up from reference TRBV7-6 and TRBJ2-5): GAGVSQSPRYKVTKRGQDVALRCDPISGHVSLYWYRQALGQGPEFLTYFNYEAQQDKSGLPNDRFSAERPEGSISTLTIQRTEQRDSAMYRCASSLGPTGWGETQYFGPGTRLLVL.

The table lists this clonotype with many counts. The V call is TRBV24-1, the J call TRBJ2-2; D gene uncertain. Germline lookup yields CDR1 KGHDR and CDR2 SFDVKD. This CDR3 comprises 15 residues. V lost 5 bases and J lost 6, with 15 bases in between. The CDR3, as DNA: TGTGCCACCAGTGCCCTCGACAACCTGGCCGGGGAGCTGTTTTTT. Its protein product is CATSALDNLAGELFF.

The chain carries TRBV20-1 and TRBJ2-7; TRBD1 matches at 11 bases. After removal of 1 base from V and 7 bases from J, the junction contained 6 bases not matched to a gene. The CDR3 covers 14 residues. The germline gives CDR1 DFQATT, CDR2 SNEGSKA (reference sequence). The CDR3 reads CSARAGTGGLEQYF. The CDR3 nucleotides read TGCAGTGCTAGAGCCGGGACAGGGGGATTGGAGCAGTACTTC.